A single sample is the source of the 30 T cell receptor beta chains below, sequenced in a study of cytomegalovirus exposure and HLA in healthy donors. PCR amplification relied on 60 Vbeta primers (plus 13 Jbeta primers). Profiled with immunoSEQ multiplex PCR; TCRdb holds only in-frame clones, not every one. The table shows about 120,000 clones, with nearly 65% occurring only once. Sample: PBMCs. These receptors were collected from a man aged 40-49 years in good health and CMV-seropositive.

This clone was detected a few times. This chain connects TRBV28 to TRBJ2-3; 9 bases are a match to TRBD1. V was pared by 6 bases and J by 3 bases, with 7 bases of the junction left unmatched. The CDR3 is 15 residues long. Germline CDR1 and CDR2: MDHEN and SYDVKM. This CDR3 reads CASRYRDRATDTQYF. The CDR3 nucleotides are TGTGCCAGCAGATACCGGGACAGGGCGACAGATACGCAGTATTTT. Full variable domain (rest looked up from reference TRBV28 and TRBJ2-3): DVKVTQSSRYLVKRTGEKVFLECVQDMDHENMFWYRQDPGLGLRLIYFSYDVKMKEKGDIPEGYSVSREKKERFSLILESASTNQTSMYLCASRYRDRATDTQYFGPGTRLTVL.

The J gene is TRBJ1-5, the V gene TRBV6-5; no clear D gene. Germline CDR1 is MNHEY and CDR2 is SVGAGI. Trimming pared 2 bases from V and 7 bases from J, leaving 9 bases between. CDR3 size: 13 residues. CDR3 bases: TGTGCCAGCAGTTACGGCGAGGGCCAGCCCCAGCATTTT. Translation: CASSYGEGQPQHF.

The chain links TRBV10-3 to TRBJ1-1, with 8 bases that match TRBD1. The length of the CDR3 is 14 residues. Losses at the gene ends were 7 bases for V and 2 bases for J; bases not matched to a gene: 6. Germline CDR1 ENHRY, CDR2 SYGVKD. This chain's CDR3 is CAIMSTGVNTEAFF. Here the CDR3 DNA reads TGTGCCATCATGTCGACAGGGGTAAACACTGAAGCTTTCTTT.

As for this clone: One end of the junction varies from germline; a read error may be responsible. Here the CDR3 reads CSVEEWGRQGRIEAFF. DNA of the CDR3: TGCAGTGTTGAAGAGTGGGGCCGACAGGGGAGGATTGAAGCTTTCTTT. This chain joins TRBV29-1 and TRBJ1-1; 8 bases are a match to TRBD1. Germline CDR1 SQVTM, CDR2 ANQGSEA. This CDR3 has 16 residues. The full variable domain, in which reference TRBV29-1 and TRBJ1-1 provide the parts outside the CDR3, is SAVISQKPSRDICQRGTSLTIQCQVDSQVTMMFWYRQQPGQSLTLIATANQGSEATYESGFVIDKFPISRPNLTFSTLTVSNMSPEDSSIYLCSVEEWGRQGRIEAFFGQGTRLTVV.

The V gene is TRBV27, the J gene TRBJ2-7; D might be TRBD2 (5 bases). Between the trimmed V and J ends, which lost 5 bases and 2 bases, there was a span of 19 bases. The germline V gene encodes CDR1 MNHEY and CDR2 SMNVEV (reference sequence). CDR3 length equals 16 residues. The DNA of the CDR3 is TGTGCCAGCAGTCCCTCGGACTTCTACTTTACCTACGAGCAGTACTTC. Encoded protein: CASSPSDFYFTYEQYF.

This clone occurred a few times. In nucleotides, the CDR3 is TGTGCCAGCCATGGACCGGGACACCTAAGGTCCTATAATGAAAAACTGTTTTTT. This gives the protein CASHGPGHLRSYNEKLFF. V and J are TRBV2 and TRBJ1-4, with D possibly matching TRBD1 (6 bases). Trimming stripped 8 bases from V and 4 bases from J, with 26 bases between. The CDR3 is 18 amino acids. Germline V CDR1 and CDR2: SNHLY, FYNNEI.

The V gene is TRBV11-2, the J gene TRBJ2-7; 8 bases line up with TRBD1. The ends lost 5 bases at V and 5 bases at J; junction bases unmatched: 11. CDR1 and CDR2 from the germline V gene are SGHAT and FQNNGV. The CDR3 runs 15 residues. CDR3 sequence (DNA): TGTGCCAGCAGCAACCTCCGCATGACAGGGGACGAGCAGTACTTC. The encoded protein is CASSNLRMTGDEQYF.

This chain uses TRBV4-2 with TRBJ2-4; 10 nucleotides match TRBD1. V was pared by 3 bases and J by 1 base, with 6 bases of the junction left unmatched. Germline V lookup: CDR1 LGHNA, CDR2 YNFKEQ. The CDR3 has 17 residues. CDR3 sequence reads: CASSQMTGGWAKNIQYF. CDR3 sequence (DNA): TGTGCCAGCAGCCAGATGACAGGGGGCTGGGCCAAAAACATTCAGTACTTC.

J is TRBJ1-4 and V is TRBV15; a possible D gene is TRBD1 (5 bases). The CDR3 is made up of 16 amino acids. Germline CDR1 LNHNV, CDR2 YYDKDF (reference sequence). Deletions cut 5 bases from V and 0 bases from J, with 13 bases between. CDR3 nucleotide sequence: TGTGCCACCAGCGGTCGACAGTTAACAACTAATGAAAAACTGTTTTTT. This translates into CATSGRQLTTNEKLFF.

This chain uses TRBV25-1 with TRBJ1-6, with D tentatively TRBD1 (5 bases). The CDR3 loop spans 15 amino acids. Deletions cut 0 bases from V and 7 bases from J, with 10 bases between. Germline values: CDR1 MGHDK, CDR2 SYGVNS. The CDR3 coding sequence is TGTGCCAGCAGTGAATATCAGGGAGGCAATTCACCCCTCCACTTT. Encoded protein: CASSEYQGGNSPLHF.

The CDR3 sequence is CASSDRSLYGYTF. CDR3 nucleotide sequence: TGTGCCAGCTCGGACAGGTCTCTCTATGGCTACACCTTC. The chain combines TRBV18 with TRBJ1-2, with 7 nucleotides matching TRBD1. CDR3 length: 13 residues. CDR1 and CDR2 (germline): KGHSH, LQKENI. V shed 6 bases and J 4 bases; nucleotides not matched to a gene: 5.

The rearrangement joins TRBV18 to TRBJ1-1; weak D call: TRBD1 (5 bases). Trimming pared 2 bases from V and 6 bases from J, leaving 10 bases between. This CDR3 has 13 amino acids. Looked up from germline, CDR1 is KGHSH and CDR2 is LQKENI. For the CDR3, the DNA is TGTGCCAGCTCACCAGAAGGGGATTCTGAAGCTTTCTTT. Amino acids: CASSPEGDSEAFF.

The V call is TRBV5-4, the J call TRBJ2-7; TRBD1 agrees at 7 bases. Per the germline V gene, CDR1 is SGHNT and CDR2 is YYREEE (reference sequence). The trim removed 5 bases at V and 6 bases at J, leaving 8 bases unmatched. This CDR3 is built from 13 residues. CDR3: CASRNRGSGEQYF. For the CDR3, the DNA is TGTGCCAGCAGGAACAGGGGTTCAGGCGAGCAGTACTTC.

The chain couples TRBV5-4 to TRBJ1-4; D gene unclear. The V gene's germline CDR1 is SGHNT and CDR2 YYREEE (reference sequence). The V end was cut by 4 bases, the J end by 4 bases, with 11 bases between. CDR3 size: 14 residues. The CDR3 DNA is TGTGCCAGCAGCCCTGGACTGATTAATGAAAAACTGTTTTTT. Translation gives CASSPGLINEKLFF.

This chain uses TRBV28 with TRBJ1-6; TRBD1 agrees at 9 bases. CDR3 length equals 16 residues. The J segment lost 6 bases and the V segment lost 7 bases, leaving 10 bases of the junction unmatched. Per germline, CDR1 MDHEN and CDR2 SYDVKM. The CDR3 protein is CASKASGTGFNSPLHF. As DNA, the CDR3 is TGTGCCAGCAAGGCCTCAGGGACAGGGTTTAATTCACCCCTCCACTTT.

This clone was counted between two and nine times. V and J are TRBV6-1 and TRBJ2-7, with 10 bases fitting TRBD2. With 2 bases clipped from V and 0 bases from J, the junction kept 7 bases outside the gene matches. The CDR3 totals 17 residues. Germline-derived CDR1 and CDR2 are MNHNS and SASEGT. The CDR3 nucleotides are TGTGCCAGCAGTGAATTAGCGGGAGGTTCGGACTCCTACGAGCAGTACTTC. It translates to CASSELAGGSDSYEQYF.

The chain's CDR3 is CASSLRPKGQAIYEQYF. CDR3 DNA sequence: TGTGCCAGCAGCTTACGACCCAAGGGACAGGCGATATACGAGCAGTACTTC. The J gene is TRBJ2-7, the V gene TRBV7-8; 8 nucleotides match TRBD1. The CDR3 has 17 residues. The V gene's germline CDR1 is SGHVS and CDR2 FQNEAQ. Unmatched junction bases numbered 13, after V lost 2 bases and J lost 4 bases.

Remarks on this clone: Germline is not matched at one junction end, which may reflect a read error. This chain uses TRBV27 with TRBJ2-7; TRBD2 matches 7 bases. Germline CDR1 reads MNHEY; CDR2 reads SMNVEV (reference sequence). The CDR3 spans 15 residues. CDR3 residues: CASSLSGLHHSEQYF. The CDR3 DNA is TGTGCCAGCAGTCTATCGGGACTACACCACTCCGAGCAGTACTTC.

The V and J genes are TRBV19 and TRBJ1-5; 7 bases are a match to TRBD1. Germline trimming cut 5 bases from V and 0 bases from J; bases unmatched to any gene: 10. There are 17 residues in the CDR3. Germline CDR1 LNHDA, CDR2 SQIVND (reference sequence). This CDR3 reads CASSPPGQSRSNQPQHF. DNA for the CDR3: TGTGCCAGTAGTCCCCCGGGACAGAGTCGTAGCAATCAGCCCCAGCATTTT. Full variable domain (missing parts from reference TRBV19 and TRBJ1-5): DGGITQSPKYLFRKEGQNVTLSCEQNLNHDAMYWYRQDPGQGLRLIYYSQIVNDFQKGDIAEGYSVSREKKESFPLTVTSAQKNPTAFYLCASSPPGQSRSNQPQHFGDGTRLSIL.

This sequence joins TRBV18 and TRBJ1-1; 11 bases map to TRBD1. Trimming took 5 bases from V and 4 from J; bases not matched to a gene: 9. The CDR3 is 16 amino acids. Germline values: CDR1 KGHSH, CDR2 LQKENI. CDR3 nucleotide sequence: TGTGCCAGCTCAAGGACAGGGGGCGAGGTGATCACTGAAGCTTTCTTT. Protein sequence: CASSRTGGEVITEAFF.

J is TRBJ2-6 and V is TRBV5-3, with D possibly being TRBD2 (6 bases). TRBV5-3 is an ORF, and what it does is uncertain. Trimming stripped 4 bases from V and 5 bases from J, with 16 bases between. CDR3 length: 16 amino acids. Here the CDR3 reads CARSPGTPTWANVLTF. CDR3 nucleotide sequence: TGTGCCAGAAGCCCCGGGACTCCAACCTGGGCCAACGTCCTGACTTTC.

This clone was recorded once. The rearrangement links TRBV7-3 to TRBJ2-2, with 8 bases fitting TRBD1. There are 15 residues in the CDR3. The germline V gene has CDR1 SGHTA and CDR2 FQGTGA. V gave up 3 bases and J gave up 3 bases; unmatched junction bases: 3. The CDR3 reads CASSLGQVHTGELFF. The CDR3, as DNA: TGTGCCAGCAGCTTGGGACAGGTTCACACCGGGGAGCTGTTTTTT.

This chain connects TRBV7-6 to TRBJ2-1; 7 bases match TRBD2. Germline CDR1 and CDR2: SGHVS and FNYEAQ. The CDR3 contains 16 residues. J lost 8 bases, V lost 1 base, and 11 bases had no gene match. The CDR3 loop reads CASSLGATTGGDEQFF. CDR3 coding DNA: TGTGCCAGCAGCTTAGGGGCGACGACTGGGGGGGATGAGCAGTTCTTC.

The gene calls are TRBV2 and TRBJ2-2; 13 nucleotides line up with TRBD2. This CDR3 contains 16 residues. Trimming removed 5 bases from V and 8 bases from J; junction bases left unmatched: 8. CDR1 is SNHLY and CDR2 is FYNNEI in the germline V gene. The CDR3 protein is CASSLGTSGVHGELFF. The CDR3 nucleotides are TGTGCCAGCAGTTTAGGGACTAGCGGGGTTCATGGGGAGCTGTTTTTT.

The gene calls are TRBV6-1 and TRBJ1-2; no reliable D call. The length of the CDR3 is 13 residues. Trimming took off 0 bases at V and 3 bases at J, with 5 bases between the two ends. Germline CDR1 reads MNHNS; CDR2 reads SASEGT. In DNA form, the CDR3 reads TGTGCCAGCAGTGAAGCGGGCGACTATGGCTACACCTTC. Its protein product is CASSEAGDYGYTF.

The chain couples TRBV7-3 to TRBJ2-3, with 8 bases fitting TRBD2. This CDR3 has 17 residues. Germline V gene lookup returns CDR1 SGHTA and CDR2 FQGTGA. V lost 2 bases to trimming and J lost 2 bases; unmatched junction nucleotides: 9. CDR3 residues: CASSLEELAVFTDTQYF. For the CDR3, the DNA is TGTGCCAGCAGCTTAGAGGAACTAGCGGTCTTCACAGATACGCAGTATTTT.

The CDR3 loop is CASSVQTRGPKNIQYF. The CDR3 DNA sequence: TGTGCCAGCAGCGTCCAGACTAGGGGGCCTAAAAACATTCAGTACTTC. The rearrangement joins TRBV9 to TRBJ2-4; a possible D gene is TRBD1 (7 bases). From germline, CDR1 is SGDLS and CDR2 YYNGEE. V shed 2 bases and J shed 4 bases, with 16 bases lying between them. This CDR3 region has 16 residues.

The table lists this clone with a few counts. The J gene is TRBJ2-7, the V gene TRBV4-3, with TRBD1 as a possible D gene (6 bases). The germline CDR1 and CDR2 sequences are LGHNA and YSLEER. V was trimmed by 4 bases and J by 2 bases, leaving 15 bases between them. The length of the CDR3 is 15 residues. The CDR3 reads CASSRSPGQAYEQYF. CDR3 nucleotides: TGCGCCAGCAGCCGGTCCCCGGGACAAGCCTACGAGCAGTACTTC.

The chain has TRBV6-5 and TRBJ1-6; D is unresolved. This CDR3 spans 15 amino acids. Germline V lookup: CDR1 MNHEY, CDR2 SVGAGI. Trimming left V 4 bases short and J 7 bases short, with 14 bases between. The CDR3, as DNA: TGTGCCAGCAGTTCGTCGGGAGCGGGAAATTCACCCCTCCACTTT. Its protein is CASSSSGAGNSPLHF.

The chain has TRBV30 and TRBJ2-7; 7 nucleotides align to TRBD2. This CDR3 comprises 14 residues. V lost 5 bases to trimming and J lost 5 bases; unmatched junction nucleotides: 12. Germline V lookup: CDR1 GTSNPN, CDR2 SVGIG (reference sequence). Written as DNA, the CDR3 is TGTGCCTGGGGGAAGCGGGGCCCACCCCACGAGCAGTACTTC. Amino acid sequence: CAWGKRGPPHEQYF.